These T cell receptor beta chains were read from a single sample in a study of shared clonotypes between healthy human individuals. Sequencing used immunoSEQ multiplex PCR; TCRdb keeps in-frame clones, though not all of them. The data show roughly 2,000,000 clones, with roughly 95% seen just once and around 1.8% held by the top ten. The sequenced sample was naive CD8+ T cells from PBMCs. Every receptor here comes from a man younger than 35 in good health. Some clones in this sample may be carry-over from other donors' samples. CDR3s include the opening cysteine and the closing phenylalanine or tryptophan. The D gene is left open where the match is weak. Size tells how often a clone was seen (once, few, many) or the class of an expanded clone, and some rows leave it out.

TRBJ2-5 once - 14 TRBV10-1 TGCGCCAGCAGAACACCGGGGCCTAAAGGGACCCAGTACTTC CASRTPGPKGTQYF
TRBJ2-2 - TRBD1 17 TRBV19 TGTGCCAGTAGTCTCACGGTCGGGACAGGAGTCACCGGGGAGCTGTTTTTT CASSLTVGTGVTGELFF
TRBJ1-1 - - 15 TRBV28 TGTGCCAGCAGGACACCGTCCAAGATGAACACTGAAGCTTTCTTT CASRTPSKMNTEAFF
TRBJ1-4 - - 15 TRBV9 TGTGCCAGCAGCACCCTTGGGGGACTAAATGAAAAACTGTTTTTT CASSTLGGLNEKLFF
TRBJ2-2 - - 12 TRBV9 TGTGCCTCTACCCCCGGTCCCGGGGAGCTGTTTTTT CASTPGPGELFF
TRBJ2-7 - TRBD1 13 TRBV28 TGTGCCAGCAGTTTACGGGACAGTGCCGAGCAGTACTTC CASSLRDSAEQYF
TRBJ1-2 - - 14 TRBV7-9 TGTGCCAGCAGCTTAGCCCCCAGGGCCCATGGCTACACCTTC CASSLAPRAHGYTF
TRBJ2-7 - TRBD1 15 TRBV6-6 TGTGCCAGCAGCCCAATTACAGGGGACTCCTACGAGCAGTACTTC CASSPITGDSYEQYF
TRBJ2-3 - - 16 TRBV27 TGTGCCAGCAGCCCCCCCCGGGCGCGGGCGGCAGATACGCAGTATTTT CASSPPRARAADTQYF
TRBJ1-2 - - 12 TRBV10-2 TGCGCCAGCAGTGACGGAGGGTCCGGCTACACCTTC CASSDGGSGYTF
TRBJ2-1 - TRBD1 16 TRBV13 TGTGCCAGCAGTCAACAGGGGGGAAGTTCCTACAATGAGCAGTTCTTC CASSQQGGSSYNEQFF
TRBJ2-1 - TRBD2 14 TRBV10-2 TGCGCCAGCAAGGAGCGGGAGAGCCACAATGAGCAGTTCTTC CASKERESHNEQFF
TRBJ2-1 - TRBD2 17 TRBV7-8 TGTGCCAGCAGCTCTCAACCGGGACTAGGGTTCCACAATGAGCAGTTCTTC CASSSQPGLGFHNEQFF
TRBJ2-5 - - 14 TRBV7-9 TGTGCCAGCAGCTTACCCTATTCGGCAGAGACCCAGTACTTC CASSLPYSAETQYF
TRBJ1-5 - TRBD1 16 TRBV6-5 TGTGCCAGCAGTTACTCGTACGGGACAGGGAGTCAGCCCCAGCATTTT CASSYSYGTGSQPQHF
TRBJ1-2 - - 14 TRBV27 TGTGCCAGCAAGGGTCTAAGCGGGTACTATGGCTACACCTTC CASKGLSGYYGYTF
TRBJ2-3 - - 15 TRBV18 TGTGCCAGCTCACCGGCAGGGGCCAGCACAGATACGCAGTATTTT CASSPAGASTDTQYF
TRBJ2-7 - TRBD2 13 TRBV10-3 TGTGCCACTAGCGGGGGACTCTCCTACGAGCAGTACTTC CATSGGLSYEQYF
TRBJ2-1 - TRBD2 17 TRBV27 TGTGCCAGCAGTTTTTCCCAGCTACTAGCGACGAACAATGAGCAGTTCTTC CASSFSQLLATNNEQFF
TRBJ2-1 - - 12 TRBV9 TGTGCCAGCAGCGAACAGGGTTTTGAGCAGTTCTTC CASSEQGFEQFF
TRBJ2-7 - - 16 TRBV13 TGTGCCAGCAGCCACCGTACTCAGATGAGGACCTACGAGCAGTACTTC CASSHRTQMRTYEQYF
TRBJ2-2 few - 15 TRBV7-9 TGTGCCAGCAGCTTATCCGGGGATTACACCGGGGAGCTGTTTTTT CASSLSGDYTGELFF
TRBJ1-5 - - 15 TRBV28 TGTGCCAGCAGTTGGATCGGCCATAGCAATCAGCCCCAGCATTTT CASSWIGHSNQPQHF